Listed here are 2 T cell receptor beta chains from one sample, sequenced in a study of cytomegalovirus exposure and HLA in healthy donors. Vbeta (60) and Jbeta (13) primers were used in the PCR. TCRdb's copy holds only in-frame clones and misses some; the assay was immunoSEQ multiplex PCR. In the table there are tens of thousands of clones, 60% to 75% of which are singletons. The material sequenced was PBMCs. All receptors come from a man aged 35 to 55 in good health and CMV-seropositive.

The chain is built from TRBV6-6 and TRBJ2-7, with a possible D match to TRBD2 (7 bases). Trimming left V 2 bases short and J 3 bases short, with 14 bases between. This CDR3 region has 15 residues. CDR1 is MNHNY, CDR2 SVGAGI, per germline (reference sequence). The CDR3 is CASSYPGRGVYEQYF. CDR3 coding DNA: TGTGCCAGCAGTTACCCGGGGAGGGGGGTCTACGAGCAGTACTTC.

The rearrangement joins TRBV5-1 to TRBJ1-1; D is perhaps TRBD1 (6 bases). This CDR3 region has 15 residues. V gave up 6 bases and J gave up 2 bases, with 17 bases separating them. Looked up from germline, CDR1 is SGHRS and CDR2 is YFSETQ. The CDR3 nucleotides are TGCGCCAGCAAGGGGTTCCCAGGGGCAAACACTGAAGCTTTCTTT. This sequence encodes CASKGFPGANTEAFF.